The TCR beta chain under discussion was sequenced for a study of siplizumab effects on memory and regulatory T cells. Broader study findings: Some alloreactive sequences were traceable to unstimulated CD4+ memory cells, and siplizumab significantly reduced them.

Sequencing used immunoSEQ multiplex PCR; TCRdb keeps in-frame clones, though not all of them. The data show approximately 40,000 clones, with 80% to 90% seen just once and around 0.25% held by the top ten. Sequenced unstimulated subsets in a few donor pairs: CD4+ naive, CD4+ memory, CD8+ naive, CD8+ effector memory, CD8+ TEMRA. Looked up from germline, CDR1 is MNHEY and CDR2 is SVGAGI. V lost 3 bases and J lost 9, with 12 bases in between. The CDR3 length is 13 residues. About this clone: Antigen specificity is unknown.

The origin of this receptor is a human donor in good health. V and J are TRBV6-5 and TRBJ2-1, with D unresolved. Sequencing used naive CD4+ T cells sorted from blood. The CDR3 nucleotides read TGTGCCAGCAGTTATAAGGGCCGAGGTGAGCAGTTCTTC. Its translation: CASSYKGRGEQFF.